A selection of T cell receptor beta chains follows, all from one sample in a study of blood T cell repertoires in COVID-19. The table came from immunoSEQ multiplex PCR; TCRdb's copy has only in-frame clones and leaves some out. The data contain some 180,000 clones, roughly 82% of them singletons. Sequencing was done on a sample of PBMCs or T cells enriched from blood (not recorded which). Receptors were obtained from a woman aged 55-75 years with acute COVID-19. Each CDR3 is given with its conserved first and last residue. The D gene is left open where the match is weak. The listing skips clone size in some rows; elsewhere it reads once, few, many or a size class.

CDR3aa: CASSLLAGGPEAFF; CDR3nt: TGCGCCAGCAGCTTGTTGGCGGGGGGGCCTGAAGCTTTCTTT; j_gene: TRBJ1-1; d_gene: NA; abundance: NA; v_gene: TRBV5-1
CDR3aa: CASSPPSGSGAQYF; CDR3nt: TGTGCCAGCTCACCACCTTCTGGGTCGGGGGCCCAGTACTTC; j_gene: TRBJ2-5; d_gene: NA; abundance: NA; v_gene: TRBV18
CDR3aa: CASSQTLDSEQYF; CDR3nt: TGTGCCAGCAGTCAGACATTGGACTCCGAGCAGTACTTC; j_gene: TRBJ2-7; d_gene: NA; abundance: NA; v_gene: TRBV6-5
CDR3aa: CASSLGQGTTAETQYF; CDR3nt: TGTGCCAGCAGCTTGGGACAGGGGACGACCGCAGAGACCCAGTACTTC; j_gene: TRBJ2-5; d_gene: TRBD1; abundance: NA; v_gene: TRBV5-4
CDR3aa: CASSVVNTGELFF; CDR3nt: TGTGCCAGCAGCGTCGTTAACACCGGGGAGCTGTTTTTT; j_gene: TRBJ2-2; d_gene: NA; abundance: NA; v_gene: TRBV11-2
CDR3aa: CASSPPWGGGRETQYF; CDR3nt: TGTGCCAGTAGTCCTCCGTGGGGGGGCGGTAGAGAGACCCAGTACTTC; j_gene: TRBJ2-5; d_gene: NA; abundance: NA; v_gene: TRBV19
CDR3aa: CASSRASGGAGEQFF; CDR3nt: TGTGCCAGCAGTCGAGCTAGCGGGGGGGCAGGTGAGCAGTTCTTC; j_gene: TRBJ2-1; d_gene: TRBD2; abundance: NA; v_gene: TRBV2
CDR3aa: CASSQDLRLEETQYF; CDR3nt: TGTGCCAGCAGCCAAGATTTGAGACTAGAAGAGACCCAGTACTTC; j_gene: TRBJ2-5; d_gene: NA; abundance: many; v_gene: TRBV3-1/TRBV3-2
CDR3aa: CASSFNDRIGEKLFF; CDR3nt: TGTGCCAGCAGTTTTAACGACAGGATCGGTGAAAAACTGTTTTTT; j_gene: TRBJ1-4; d_gene: NA; abundance: NA; v_gene: TRBV28
CDR3aa: CAIKQGQPNYGYTF; CDR3nt: TGTGCCATCAAGCAAGGACAGCCTAACTATGGCTACACCTTC; j_gene: TRBJ1-2; d_gene: NA; abundance: NA; v_gene: TRBV10-3
CDR3aa: CASNYYNEQFF; CDR3nt: TGTGCCAGCAACTACTACAATGAGCAGTTCTTC; j_gene: TRBJ2-1; d_gene: NA; abundance: NA; v_gene: TRBV5-5
CDR3aa: CASSRDTPEQFF; CDR3nt: TGTGCCAGCAGCCGGGACACGCCTGAGCAGTTCTTC; j_gene: TRBJ2-1; d_gene: NA; abundance: NA; v_gene: TRBV5-6
CDR3aa: CASSTVERGTLTDTQYF; CDR3nt: TGTGCCAGCAGCACCGTCGAGCGGGGGACCCTCACAGATACGCAGTATTTT; j_gene: TRBJ2-3; d_gene: TRBD2; abundance: NA; v_gene: TRBV11-2
CDR3aa: CASSQVRGGNSYEQYF; CDR3nt: TGTGCCAGCAGCCAAGTGCGGGGTGGGAACTCCTACGAGCAGTACTTC; j_gene: TRBJ2-7; d_gene: NA; abundance: few; v_gene: TRBV4-2
CDR3aa: CASSLWQATETQYF; CDR3nt: TGTGCCAGCAGCTTATGGCAGGCTACAGAGACCCAGTACTTC; j_gene: TRBJ2-5; d_gene: NA; abundance: NA; v_gene: TRBV7-2
CDR3aa: CASSSRLGLAGVGETQYF; CDR3nt: TGTGCCAGCAGCTCGCGCCTGGGACTAGCGGGAGTAGGAGAGACCCAGTACTTC; j_gene: TRBJ2-5; d_gene: TRBD2; abundance: NA; v_gene: TRBV7-8
CDR3aa: CASSESPTLTDTQYF; CDR3nt: TGCGCCAGCAGTGAGTCCCCGACACTCACAGATACGCAGTATTTT; j_gene: TRBJ2-3; d_gene: NA; abundance: NA; v_gene: TRBV10-2
CDR3aa: CASSPKNTEAFF; CDR3nt: TGTGCCAGCTCACCTAAGAACACTGAAGCTTTCTTT; j_gene: TRBJ1-1; d_gene: NA; abundance: once; v_gene: TRBV18
CDR3aa: CASSSTGGSYEQYF; CDR3nt: TGTGCCAGCAGTAGTACAGGGGGTTCTTACGAGCAGTACTTC; j_gene: TRBJ2-7; d_gene: TRBD1; abundance: NA; v_gene: TRBV25-1
CDR3aa: CASSLGQGGSYEQYF; CDR3nt: TGTGCCAGCAGCTTAGGGCAGGGGGGCTCCTACGAGCAGTACTTC; j_gene: TRBJ2-7; d_gene: NA; abundance: NA; v_gene: TRBV7-2
CDR3aa: CASSSPGLAAFF; CDR3nt: TGTGCCAGCAGTTCCCCCGGACTTGCAGCTTTCTTT; j_gene: TRBJ1-1; d_gene: NA; abundance: NA; v_gene: TRBV28
CDR3aa: CASSPIAGGGPQPQHF; CDR3nt: TGTGCCAGCTCACCCATTGCAGGGGGTGGCCCCCAGCCCCAGCATTTT; j_gene: TRBJ1-5; d_gene: TRBD1; abundance: NA; v_gene: TRBV18
CDR3aa: CASSVGSLGNEKLFF; CDR3nt: TGTGCCAGCAGCGTTGGGAGTTTGGGTAATGAAAAACTGTTTTTT; j_gene: TRBJ1-4; d_gene: NA; abundance: NA; v_gene: TRBV9
CDR3aa: CASSQGAETGELFF; CDR3nt: TGTGCCAGTAGTCAGGGGGCGGAGACCGGGGAGCTGTTTTTT; j_gene: TRBJ2-2; d_gene: TRBD1; abundance: NA; v_gene: TRBV19
CDR3aa: CASSYGQGHEQYF; CDR3nt: TGTGCCAGCAGTTACGGGCAGGGCCACGAGCAGTACTTC; j_gene: TRBJ2-7; d_gene: NA; abundance: few; v_gene: TRBV6-5
CDR3aa: CASSQETAYGYTF; CDR3nt: TGCGCCAGCAGCCAAGAGACAGCCTATGGCTACACCTTC; j_gene: TRBJ1-2; d_gene: NA; abundance: NA; v_gene: TRBV4-3
CDR3aa: CASSELRRGGALDEQFF; CDR3nt: TGTGCCAGCAGTGAGTTACGTCGCGGGGGGGCCCTGGATGAGCAGTTCTTC; j_gene: TRBJ2-1; d_gene: TRBD2; abundance: few; v_gene: TRBV2
CDR3aa: CASSLQLPDFLAGGYEQYF; CDR3nt: TGTGCCAGCAGCTTACAGCTACCAGACTTTCTAGCGGGAGGATACGAGCAGTACTTC; j_gene: TRBJ2-7; d_gene: TRBD2; abundance: NA; v_gene: TRBV11-2
CDR3aa: CASSPTPGTGGADYGYTF; CDR3nt: TGTGCCAGCAGCCCAACACCCGGGACAGGGGGCGCGGACTATGGCTACACCTTC; j_gene: TRBJ1-2; d_gene: TRBD1; abundance: once; v_gene: TRBV7-2
CDR3aa: CASSLLHEQYF; CDR3nt: TGTGCCAGCAGCTTACTCCACGAGCAGTACTTC; j_gene: TRBJ2-7; d_gene: NA; abundance: NA; v_gene: TRBV7-2
CDR3aa: CASSDPLGSPGQFYEQYF; CDR3nt: TGCGCCAGCAGTGACCCTCTAGGGAGCCCGGGACAATTCTACGAGCAGTACTTC; j_gene: TRBJ2-7; d_gene: NA; abundance: NA; v_gene: TRBV10-2
CDR3aa: CAISEQSTSAFNEQFF; CDR3nt: TGTGCCATCAGTGAGCAATCGACTAGCGCTTTCAATGAGCAGTTCTTC; j_gene: TRBJ2-1; d_gene: TRBD2; abundance: NA; v_gene: TRBV10-3
CDR3aa: CASSQDLARAMNTEAFF; CDR3nt: TGCGCCAGCAGCCAAGACTTGGCCAGGGCCATGAACACTGAAGCTTTCTTT; j_gene: TRBJ1-1; d_gene: NA; abundance: once; v_gene: TRBV4-3
CDR3aa: CASSISGGGDTEAFF; CDR3nt: TGTGCCAGCAGCATTAGCGGGGGCGGGGACACTGAAGCTTTCTTT; j_gene: TRBJ1-1; d_gene: NA; abundance: NA; v_gene: TRBV7-9
CDR3aa: CASRKTPNYYNEQFF; CDR3nt: TGCGCCAGCAGGAAGACCCCAAACTACTACAATGAGCAGTTCTTC; j_gene: TRBJ2-1; d_gene: NA; abundance: NA; v_gene: TRBV4-3
CDR3aa: CASSLEDSYEQYF; CDR3nt: TGTGCCAGCAGCTTAGAGGACAGCTACGAGCAGTACTTC; j_gene: TRBJ2-7; d_gene: NA; abundance: NA; v_gene: TRBV7-2
CDR3aa: CASSSGILGANVLTF; CDR3nt: TGTGCCAGCAGCTCCGGGATCCTTGGGGCCAACGTCCTGACTTTC; j_gene: TRBJ2-6; d_gene: NA; abundance: NA; v_gene: TRBV11-2
CDR3aa: CASSQLAGWTQYF; CDR3nt: TGTGCCAGCAGCCAATTAGCGGGGTGGACCCAGTACTTC; j_gene: TRBJ2-5; d_gene: TRBD2; abundance: NA; v_gene: TRBV3-1/TRBV3-2
CDR3aa: CASSQVGHRASQPQHF; CDR3nt: TGTGCCAGCAGCCAAGTAGGACATCGGGCCAGCCAGCCCCAGCATTTT; j_gene: TRBJ1-5; d_gene: NA; abundance: NA; v_gene: TRBV3-1/TRBV3-2
CDR3aa: CASSQDMSQPQHF; CDR3nt: TGTGCCAGCAGCCAAGATATGAGTCAGCCCCAGCATTTT; j_gene: TRBJ1-5; d_gene: NA; abundance: NA; v_gene: TRBV4-2
CDR3aa: CASSQEAGGSLHGYTF; CDR3nt: TGTGCCAGCAGCCAAGAAGCGGGGGGCAGCTTACATGGCTACACCTTC; j_gene: TRBJ1-2; d_gene: NA; abundance: NA; v_gene: TRBV3-1/TRBV3-2
CDR3aa: CASSQGAGSNQPQHF; CDR3nt: TGTGCCAGCAGCCAAGGGGCGGGGAGCAATCAGCCCCAGCATTTT; j_gene: TRBJ1-5; d_gene: NA; abundance: few; v_gene: TRBV4-2
CDR3aa: CASSQSQGFGNQPQHF; CDR3nt: TGTGCCAGCAGCCAGTCTCAGGGGTTTGGCAATCAGCCCCAGCATTTT; j_gene: TRBJ1-5; d_gene: NA; abundance: few; v_gene: TRBV16
CDR3aa: CATSGSGGTDTQYF; CDR3nt: TGTGCCACCAGCGGGTCAGGGGGCACAGATACGCAGTATTTT; j_gene: TRBJ2-3; d_gene: NA; abundance: NA; v_gene: TRBV15
CDR3aa: CASSTGTDEKLFF; CDR3nt: TGTGCCAGCAGCACCGGTACGGATGAAAAACTGTTTTTT; j_gene: TRBJ1-4; d_gene: NA; abundance: NA; v_gene: TRBV5-6
CDR3aa: CASSHPRGLETQYF; CDR3nt: TGTGCCAGCAGCCACCCCCGAGGACTGGAGACCCAGTACTTC; j_gene: TRBJ2-5; d_gene: NA; abundance: NA; v_gene: TRBV6-6
CDR3aa: CASSYSRGQGGYEQYF; CDR3nt: TGTGCCAGCAGTTACTCGAGGGGACAGGGGGGTTACGAGCAGTACTTC; j_gene: TRBJ2-7; d_gene: TRBD1; abundance: NA; v_gene: TRBV6-5
CDR3aa: CASRRGGGQSHEQFF; CDR3nt: TGTGCCAGCAGACGCGGAGGGGGCCAGTCCCATGAGCAGTTCTTC; j_gene: TRBJ2-1; d_gene: NA; abundance: NA; v_gene: TRBV7-2
CDR3aa: CSVEGGVGETQYF; CDR3nt: TGCAGCGTTGAAGGGGGAGTCGGAGAGACCCAGTACTTC; j_gene: TRBJ2-5; d_gene: NA; abundance: NA; v_gene: TRBV29-1
CDR3aa: CASSPTGKYQPQHF; CDR3nt: TGTGCCAGCAGCCCCACAGGGAAGTATCAGCCCCAGCATTTT; j_gene: TRBJ1-5; d_gene: NA; abundance: NA; v_gene: TRBV6-2/TRBV6-3
CDR3aa: CASSSRQGLNEQYF; CDR3nt: TGCGCCAGCAGCTCCAGACAGGGGCTTAACGAGCAGTACTTC; j_gene: TRBJ2-7; d_gene: TRBD1; abundance: NA; v_gene: TRBV5-1
CDR3aa: CASNSDYQALSSYEQYF; CDR3nt: TGTGCCAGCAATTCGGACTATCAGGCGCTCAGCTCCTACGAGCAGTACTTC; j_gene: TRBJ2-7; d_gene: NA; abundance: NA; v_gene: TRBV28
CDR3aa: CASSGQGRGGEKLFF; CDR3nt: TGTGCCAGCAGCGGTCAGGGGAGGGGAGGAGAAAAACTGTTTTTT; j_gene: TRBJ1-4; d_gene: NA; abundance: NA; v_gene: TRBV5-4
CDR3aa: CASSQGQGTNTEAFF; CDR3nt: TGCGCCAGCAGCCAGGGACAGGGGACGAACACTGAAGCTTTCTTT; j_gene: TRBJ1-1; d_gene: TRBD1; abundance: NA; v_gene: TRBV4-1
CDR3aa: CASRQEIYGYTF; CDR3nt: TGTGCCAGTAGACAGGAGATCTATGGCTACACCTTC; j_gene: TRBJ1-2; d_gene: NA; abundance: NA; v_gene: TRBV19
CDR3aa: CASSSAGGPNTEAFF; CDR3nt: TGTGCCAGCAGCTCCGCAGGGGGGCCGAACACTGAAGCTTTCTTT; j_gene: TRBJ1-1; d_gene: TRBD1; abundance: NA; v_gene: TRBV5-4
CDR3aa: CASSRIGQAYSGNTIYF; CDR3nt: TGTGCCAGCAGTCGAATCGGACAGGCCTACTCTGGAAACACCATATATTTT; j_gene: TRBJ1-3; d_gene: TRBD1; abundance: NA; v_gene: TRBV3-1/TRBV3-2
CDR3aa: CASSQTGDRGNTEAFF; CDR3nt: TGTGCCAGCTCACAAACGGGGGACAGGGGGAACACTGAAGCTTTCTTT; j_gene: TRBJ1-1; d_gene: TRBD1; abundance: NA; v_gene: TRBV18
CDR3aa: CAWSVPPLAVGELFF; CDR3nt: TGTGCCTGGAGTGTCCCCCCACTAGCGGTGGGGGAGCTGTTTTTT; j_gene: TRBJ2-2; d_gene: TRBD2; abundance: NA; v_gene: TRBV30
CDR3aa: CASSTRQGHGYTF; CDR3nt: TGTGCCAGCAGTACTCGACAGGGCCACGGCTACACCTTC; j_gene: TRBJ1-2; d_gene: TRBD1; abundance: NA; v_gene: TRBV27